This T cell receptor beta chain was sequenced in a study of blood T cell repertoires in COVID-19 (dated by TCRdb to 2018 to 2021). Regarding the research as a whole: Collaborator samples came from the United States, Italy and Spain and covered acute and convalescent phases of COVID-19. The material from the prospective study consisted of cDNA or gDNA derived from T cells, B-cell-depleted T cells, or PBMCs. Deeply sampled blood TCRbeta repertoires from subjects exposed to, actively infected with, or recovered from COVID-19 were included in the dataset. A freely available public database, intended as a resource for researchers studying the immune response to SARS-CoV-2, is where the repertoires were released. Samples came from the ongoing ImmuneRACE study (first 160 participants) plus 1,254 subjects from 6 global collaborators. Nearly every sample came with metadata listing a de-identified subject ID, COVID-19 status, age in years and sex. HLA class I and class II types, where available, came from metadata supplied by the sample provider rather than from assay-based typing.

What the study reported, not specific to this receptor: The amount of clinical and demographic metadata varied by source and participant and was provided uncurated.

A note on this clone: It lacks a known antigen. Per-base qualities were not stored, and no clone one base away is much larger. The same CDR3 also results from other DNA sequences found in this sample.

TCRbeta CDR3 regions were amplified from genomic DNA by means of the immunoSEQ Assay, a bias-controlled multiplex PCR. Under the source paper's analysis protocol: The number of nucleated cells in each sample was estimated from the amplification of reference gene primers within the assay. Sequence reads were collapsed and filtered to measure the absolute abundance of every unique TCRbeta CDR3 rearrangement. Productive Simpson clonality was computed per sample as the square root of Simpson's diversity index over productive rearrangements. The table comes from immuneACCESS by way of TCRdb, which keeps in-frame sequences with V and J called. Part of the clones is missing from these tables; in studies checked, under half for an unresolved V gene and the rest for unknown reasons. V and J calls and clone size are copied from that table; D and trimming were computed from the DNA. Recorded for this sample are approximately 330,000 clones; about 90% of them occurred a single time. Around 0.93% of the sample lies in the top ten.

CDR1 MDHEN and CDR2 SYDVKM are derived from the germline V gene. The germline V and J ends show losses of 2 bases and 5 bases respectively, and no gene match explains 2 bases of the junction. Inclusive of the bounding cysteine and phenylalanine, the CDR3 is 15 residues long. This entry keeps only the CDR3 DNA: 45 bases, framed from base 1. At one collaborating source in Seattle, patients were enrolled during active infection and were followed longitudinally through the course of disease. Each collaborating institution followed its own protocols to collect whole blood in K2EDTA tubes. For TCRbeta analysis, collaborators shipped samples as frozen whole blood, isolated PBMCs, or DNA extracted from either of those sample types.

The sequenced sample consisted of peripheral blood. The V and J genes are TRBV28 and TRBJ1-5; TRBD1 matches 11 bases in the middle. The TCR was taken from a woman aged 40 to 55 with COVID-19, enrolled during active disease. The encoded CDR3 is CASSLTGQGDQPQHF. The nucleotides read TGTGCCAGCAGTTTAACGGGACAGGGGGATCAGCCCCAGCATTTT.